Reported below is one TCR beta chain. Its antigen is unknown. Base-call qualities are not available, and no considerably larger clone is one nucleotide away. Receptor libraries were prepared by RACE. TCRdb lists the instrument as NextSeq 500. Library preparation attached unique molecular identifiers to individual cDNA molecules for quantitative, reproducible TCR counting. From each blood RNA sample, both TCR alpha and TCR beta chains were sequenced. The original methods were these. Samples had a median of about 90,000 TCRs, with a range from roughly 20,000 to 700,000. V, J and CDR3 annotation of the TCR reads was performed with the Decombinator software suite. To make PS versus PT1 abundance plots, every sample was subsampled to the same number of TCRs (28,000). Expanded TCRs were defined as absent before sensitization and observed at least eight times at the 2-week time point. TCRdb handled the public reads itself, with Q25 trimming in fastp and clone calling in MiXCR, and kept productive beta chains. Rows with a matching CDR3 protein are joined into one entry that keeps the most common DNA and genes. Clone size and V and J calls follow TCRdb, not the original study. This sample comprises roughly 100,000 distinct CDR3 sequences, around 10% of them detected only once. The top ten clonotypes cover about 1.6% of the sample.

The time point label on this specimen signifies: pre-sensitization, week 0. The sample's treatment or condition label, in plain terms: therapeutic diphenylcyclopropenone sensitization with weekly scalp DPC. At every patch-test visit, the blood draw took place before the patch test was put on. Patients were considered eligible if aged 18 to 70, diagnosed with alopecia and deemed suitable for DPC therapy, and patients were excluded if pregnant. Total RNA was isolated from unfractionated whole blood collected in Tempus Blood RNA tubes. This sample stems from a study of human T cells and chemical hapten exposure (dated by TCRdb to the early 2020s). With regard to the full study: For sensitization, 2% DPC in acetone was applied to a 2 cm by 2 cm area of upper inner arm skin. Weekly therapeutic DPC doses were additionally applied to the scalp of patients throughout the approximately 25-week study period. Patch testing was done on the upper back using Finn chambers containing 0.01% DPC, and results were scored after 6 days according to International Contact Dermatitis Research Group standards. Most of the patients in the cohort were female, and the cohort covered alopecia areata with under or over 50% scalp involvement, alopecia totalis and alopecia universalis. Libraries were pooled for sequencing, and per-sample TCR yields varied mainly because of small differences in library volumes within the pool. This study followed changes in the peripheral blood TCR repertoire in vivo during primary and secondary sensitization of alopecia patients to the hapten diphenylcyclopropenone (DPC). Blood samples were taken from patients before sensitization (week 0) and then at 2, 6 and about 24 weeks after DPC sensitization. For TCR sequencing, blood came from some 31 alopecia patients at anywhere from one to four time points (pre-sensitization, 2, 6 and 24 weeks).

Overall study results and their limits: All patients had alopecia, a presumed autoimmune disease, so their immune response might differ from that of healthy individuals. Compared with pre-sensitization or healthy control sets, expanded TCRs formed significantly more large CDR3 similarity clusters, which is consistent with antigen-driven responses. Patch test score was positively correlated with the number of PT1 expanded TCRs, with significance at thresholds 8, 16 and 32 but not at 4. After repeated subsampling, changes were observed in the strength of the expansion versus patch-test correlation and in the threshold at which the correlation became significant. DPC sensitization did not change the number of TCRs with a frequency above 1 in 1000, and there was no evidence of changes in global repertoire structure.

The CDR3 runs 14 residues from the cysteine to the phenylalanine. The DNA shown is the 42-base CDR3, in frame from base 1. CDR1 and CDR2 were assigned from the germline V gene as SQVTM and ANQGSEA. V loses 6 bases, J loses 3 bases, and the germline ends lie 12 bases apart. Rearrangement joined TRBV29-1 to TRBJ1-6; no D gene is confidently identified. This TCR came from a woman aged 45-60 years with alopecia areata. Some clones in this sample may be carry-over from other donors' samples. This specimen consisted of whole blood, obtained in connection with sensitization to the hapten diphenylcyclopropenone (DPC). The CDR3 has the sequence CSVFTGDYNSPLHF. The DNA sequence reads TGCAGCGTGTTCACCGGAGACTATAATTCACCCCTCCACTTT.